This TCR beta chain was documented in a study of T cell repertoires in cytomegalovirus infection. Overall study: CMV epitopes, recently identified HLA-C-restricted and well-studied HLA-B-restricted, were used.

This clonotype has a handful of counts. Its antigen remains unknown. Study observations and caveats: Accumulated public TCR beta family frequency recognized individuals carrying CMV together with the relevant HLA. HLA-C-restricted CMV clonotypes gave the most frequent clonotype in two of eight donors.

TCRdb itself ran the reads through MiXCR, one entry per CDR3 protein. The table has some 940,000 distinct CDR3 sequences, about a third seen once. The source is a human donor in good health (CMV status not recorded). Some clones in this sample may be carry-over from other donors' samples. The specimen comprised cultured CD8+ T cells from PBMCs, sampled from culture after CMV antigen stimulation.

The CDR3 coding sequence is TGTGCCAGCGGGGGGCTAGCGGGTGTTTATGATACGCAGTATTTT. Its translation is CASGGLAGVYDTQYF. The rearrangement links TRBV28 to TRBJ2-3; TRBD2 matches 8 bases. Germline assignment: CDR1 MDHEN and CDR2 SYDVKM. Unmatched junction bases numbered 13, after V lost 8 bases and J lost 6 bases. This CDR3 region has 15 residues.